There are a few counts of the clone carrying this T cell receptor beta chain. TCRdb reanalysed the PCR reads using MiXCR and keeps one entry per CDR3 protein. The top ten hold around 9% of the sample, which has approximately 11,000 distinct CDR3 sequences, under 25% seen once. These data come from a study of immune characterization of retroperitoneal liposarcoma. Trimming shortened V by 1 base and J by 8 bases, and 10 bases separated the two germline ends. This CDR3 contains 13 residues. CDR1 and CDR2 from the germline V gene are SGHRS and YFSETQ. The sample consisted of blood. The sequence was obtained from a female donor with retroperitoneal liposarcoma. V usage is TRBV5-1 and J usage is TRBJ2-1; D is ambiguous. CDR3 nucleotide sequence: TGCGCCAGCAGCTTGTCCAGTAACCATGAGCAGTTCTTC. It specifies CASSLSSNHEQFF.